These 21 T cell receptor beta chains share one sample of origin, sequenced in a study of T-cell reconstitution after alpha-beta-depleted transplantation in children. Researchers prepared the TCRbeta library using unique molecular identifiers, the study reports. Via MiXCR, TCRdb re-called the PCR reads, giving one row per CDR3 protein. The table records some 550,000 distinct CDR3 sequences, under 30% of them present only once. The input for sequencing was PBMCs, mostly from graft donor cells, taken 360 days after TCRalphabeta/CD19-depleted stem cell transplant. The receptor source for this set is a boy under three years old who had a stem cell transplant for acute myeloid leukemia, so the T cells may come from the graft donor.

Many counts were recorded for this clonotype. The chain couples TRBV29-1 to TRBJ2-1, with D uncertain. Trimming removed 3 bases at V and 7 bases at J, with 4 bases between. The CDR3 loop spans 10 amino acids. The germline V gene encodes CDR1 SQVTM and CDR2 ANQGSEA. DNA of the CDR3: TGCAGCGTTGATTTGAATGAGCAGTTCTTC. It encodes CSVDLNEQFF.

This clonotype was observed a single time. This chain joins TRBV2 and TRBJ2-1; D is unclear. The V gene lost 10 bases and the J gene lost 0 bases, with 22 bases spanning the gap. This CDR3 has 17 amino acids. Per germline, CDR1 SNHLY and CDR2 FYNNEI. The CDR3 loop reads CAIRNTTGLSSYNEQFF. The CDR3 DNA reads TGTGCCATCCGGAACACTACTGGGTTGAGCTCCTACAATGAGCAGTTCTTC.

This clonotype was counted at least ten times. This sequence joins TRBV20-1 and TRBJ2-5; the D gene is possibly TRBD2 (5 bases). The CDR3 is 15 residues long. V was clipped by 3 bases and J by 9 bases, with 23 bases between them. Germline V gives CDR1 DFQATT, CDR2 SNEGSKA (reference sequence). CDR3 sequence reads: CSASVNSVRSEAQYF. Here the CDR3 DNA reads TGCAGTGCTAGTGTCAACTCCGTTAGATCGGAGGCCCAGTACTTC.

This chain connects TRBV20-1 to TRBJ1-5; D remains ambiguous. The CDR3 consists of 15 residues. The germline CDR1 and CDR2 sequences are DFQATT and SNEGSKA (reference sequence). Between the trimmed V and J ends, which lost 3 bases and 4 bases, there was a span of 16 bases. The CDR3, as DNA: TGCAGTGCTAGCTCAATGGGGAGGCGGAATCAGCCCCAGCATTTT. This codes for CSASSMGRRNQPQHF.

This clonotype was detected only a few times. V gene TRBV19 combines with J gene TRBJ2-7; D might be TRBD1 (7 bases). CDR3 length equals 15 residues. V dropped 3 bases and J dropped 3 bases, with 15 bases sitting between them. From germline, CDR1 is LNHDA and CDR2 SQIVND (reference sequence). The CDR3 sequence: CASSMGQGGGYEQYF. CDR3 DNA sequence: TGTGCCAGTAGTATGGGGCAGGGGGGAGGCTACGAGCAGTACTTC.

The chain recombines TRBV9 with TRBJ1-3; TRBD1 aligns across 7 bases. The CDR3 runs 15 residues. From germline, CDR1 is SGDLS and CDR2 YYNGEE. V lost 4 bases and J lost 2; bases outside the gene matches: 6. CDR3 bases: TGTGCCAGCAGCTTCAAGACAGGGACTGGAAACACCATATATTTT. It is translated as CASSFKTGTGNTIYF.

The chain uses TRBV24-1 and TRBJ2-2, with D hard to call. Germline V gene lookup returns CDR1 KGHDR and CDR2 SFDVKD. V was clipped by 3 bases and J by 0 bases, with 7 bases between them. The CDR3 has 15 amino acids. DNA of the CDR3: TGTGCCACCAGTGATGGAGTAACGAACACCGGGGAGCTGTTTTTT. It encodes CATSDGVTNTGELFF.

The CDR3 coding sequence is TGTGCCAGCAGTACTAGCGGGGGCCAAGAGACCCAGTACTTC. Protein product: CASSTSGGQETQYF. This chain uses TRBV12-3 or TRBV12-4 with TRBJ2-5, with 11 bases lining up with TRBD2. The CDR3 length is 14 residues. V gave up 5 bases and J gave up 1 base; unmatched junction bases: 0.

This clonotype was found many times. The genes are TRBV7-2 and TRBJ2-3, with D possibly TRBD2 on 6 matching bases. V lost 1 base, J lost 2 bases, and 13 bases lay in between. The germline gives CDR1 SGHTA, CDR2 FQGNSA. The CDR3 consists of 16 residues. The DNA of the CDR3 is TGTGCCAGCAGCTTAGTAGGAGGGCTGCTCACAGATACGCAGTATTTT. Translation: CASSLVGGLLTDTQYF.

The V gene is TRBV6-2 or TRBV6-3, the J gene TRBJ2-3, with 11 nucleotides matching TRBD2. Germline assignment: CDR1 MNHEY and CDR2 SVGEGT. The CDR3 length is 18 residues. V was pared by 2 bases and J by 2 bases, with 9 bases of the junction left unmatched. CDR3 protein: CASSYGASGGIPTDTQYF. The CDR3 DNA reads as TGTGCCAGCAGTTACGGCGCTAGCGGGGGGATCCCCACAGATACGCAGTATTTT.

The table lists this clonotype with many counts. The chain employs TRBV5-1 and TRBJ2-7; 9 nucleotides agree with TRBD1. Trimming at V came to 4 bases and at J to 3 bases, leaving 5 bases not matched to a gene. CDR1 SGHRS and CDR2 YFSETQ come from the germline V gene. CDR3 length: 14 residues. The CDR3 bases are TGCGCCAGCAGCGACCCGGACAGGGGCTACGAGCAGTACTTC. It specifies CASSDPDRGYEQYF.

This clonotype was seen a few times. The DNA for the CDR3 is TGTGCCAGCAGCCAAGGACAGGTCGGTAGTGCACCCCTCCACTTT. Its translation is CASSQGQVGSAPLHF. This chain links TRBV12-3 or TRBV12-4 with TRBJ1-6; 7 bases are a match to TRBD1. CDR3 length: 15 amino acids. With V trimmed by 6 bases and J by 11 bases, 13 bases remained unmatched.

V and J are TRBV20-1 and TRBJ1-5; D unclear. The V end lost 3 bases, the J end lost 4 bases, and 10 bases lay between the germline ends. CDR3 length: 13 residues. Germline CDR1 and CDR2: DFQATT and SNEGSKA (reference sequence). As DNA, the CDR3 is TGCAGTGCTAGCCGACGGGCTAATCAGCCCCAGCATTTT. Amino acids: CSASRRANQPQHF.

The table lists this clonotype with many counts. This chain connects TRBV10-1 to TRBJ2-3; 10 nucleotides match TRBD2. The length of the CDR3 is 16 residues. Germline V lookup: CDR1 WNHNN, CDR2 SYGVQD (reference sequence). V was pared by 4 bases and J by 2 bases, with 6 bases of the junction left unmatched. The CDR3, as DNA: TGCGCCAGCAGTGGGACGACTAGCGGGTACACAGATACGCAGTATTTT. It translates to CASSGTTSGYTDTQYF.

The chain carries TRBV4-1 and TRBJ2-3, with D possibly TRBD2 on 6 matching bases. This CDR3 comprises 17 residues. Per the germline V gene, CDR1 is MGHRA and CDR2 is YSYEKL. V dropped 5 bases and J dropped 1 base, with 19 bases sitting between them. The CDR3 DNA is TGCGCCAGCAGCGCTCCCACCCCTCGCGGGGGCACAGATACGCAGTATTTT. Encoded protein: CASSAPTPRGGTDTQYF.

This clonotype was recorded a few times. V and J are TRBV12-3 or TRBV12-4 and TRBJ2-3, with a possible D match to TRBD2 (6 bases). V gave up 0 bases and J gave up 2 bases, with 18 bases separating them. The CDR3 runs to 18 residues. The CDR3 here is CASSLARISGSPTDTQYF. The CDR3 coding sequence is TGTGCCAGCAGTTTAGCTCGGATAAGCGGGTCCCCCACAGATACGCAGTATTTT.

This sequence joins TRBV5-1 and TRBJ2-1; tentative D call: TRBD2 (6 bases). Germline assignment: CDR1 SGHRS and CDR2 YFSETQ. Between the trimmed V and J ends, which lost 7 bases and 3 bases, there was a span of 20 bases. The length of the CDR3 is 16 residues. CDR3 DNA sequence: TGCGCCAGCCAGGATGAGGCGGGGCCTGGCTACAATGAGCAGTTCTTC. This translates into CASQDEAGPGYNEQFF.

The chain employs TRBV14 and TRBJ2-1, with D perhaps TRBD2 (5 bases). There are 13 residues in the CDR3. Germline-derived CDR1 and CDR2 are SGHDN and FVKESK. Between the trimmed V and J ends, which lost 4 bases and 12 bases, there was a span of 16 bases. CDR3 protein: CASSPHGVLGQFF. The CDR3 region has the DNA TGTGCCAGCAGCCCGCACGGGGTCCTGGGGCAGTTCTTC.

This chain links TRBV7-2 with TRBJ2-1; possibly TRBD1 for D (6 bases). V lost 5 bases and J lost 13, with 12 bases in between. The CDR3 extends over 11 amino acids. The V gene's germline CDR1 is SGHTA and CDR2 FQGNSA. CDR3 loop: CASSQGRTQFF. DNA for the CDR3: TGTGCCAGCAGCCAGGGGCGGACCCAGTTCTTC. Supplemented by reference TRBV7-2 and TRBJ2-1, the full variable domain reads GAGVSQSPSNKVTEKGKDVELRCDPISGHTALYWYRQSLGQGLEFLIYFQGNSAPDKSGLPSDRFSAERTGGSVSTLTIQRTQQEDSAVYLCASSQGRTQFFGPGTRLTVL.

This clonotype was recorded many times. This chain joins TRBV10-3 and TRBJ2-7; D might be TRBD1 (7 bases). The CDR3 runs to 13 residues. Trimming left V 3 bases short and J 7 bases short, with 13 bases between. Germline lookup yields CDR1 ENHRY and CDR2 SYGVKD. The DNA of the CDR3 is TGTGCCATCAGTGATGACAGGGACTGGGAGCAGTACTTC. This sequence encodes CAISDDRDWEQYF.

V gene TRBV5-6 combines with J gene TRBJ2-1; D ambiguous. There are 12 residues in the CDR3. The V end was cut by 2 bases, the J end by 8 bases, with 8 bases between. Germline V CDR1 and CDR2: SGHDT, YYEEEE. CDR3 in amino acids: CASSFLGDEQFF. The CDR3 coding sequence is TGTGCCAGCAGCTTTTTAGGAGATGAGCAGTTCTTC.